This T cell receptor (beta chain) was recovered during a study of T cells after yellow fever vaccination (dated by TCRdb to about 2019). With respect to the entire study: The SMART-Seq v4 Ultra Low Input RNA kit was used to prepare libraries from fractions with low cell numbers. To follow T-cell clones before and after primary and booster YFV17D yellow fever vaccination, bulk TCR alpha and beta repertoires were sequenced over time. Two healthy male donors, one aged 18 to 30 and one aged 30 to 40 years, made up the cohort. Blood samples were taken at several timepoints before and after primary and secondary immunization, and bulk PBMC replicates and cell subsets were isolated.

Sample treatment or condition, as interpreted from the label and publication: live attenuated yellow fever vaccine strain. Two biological replicates of bulk PBMCs were collected at each blood-draw timepoint. PBMCs were isolated from peripheral blood using a standard Ficoll-Paque protocol. RNA was extracted with TriZol from bulk PBMCs, CD4 and CD8 fractions, and dextramer-positive and dextramer-negative fractions. Overall study outcomes, separate from this receptor: Compared with the primary T-cell response, the secondary T-cell response was weaker but faster, peaking on day 5 rather than day 15. Computational filtering was needed because FACS-sorted repertoires could contain abundant contaminating clonotypes from the bulk population. After the booster, most of the clones that had expanded following primary vaccination were detected again (approximately 96% of CD4 and around 90% of CD8), which suggests that memory was broadly maintained. A small fraction of clonotypes showed up in both the CD4 and CD8 compartments, probably as a result of convergent recombination. The study included only two donors, which limits how far the findings can be generalized.

This clonotype has only a few counts. Its antigen is currently not known. The input lacks base qualities; no much larger clone sits a single base away. Synthesis of TCR cDNA relied on 5'RACE template switching, a step that introduced a universal primer site along with unique molecular identifiers. cDNA synthesis was primed from both the TCR alpha and TCR beta constant segments. Two PCR steps were used to amplify libraries, with sample barcodes and sequencing adapters being added in the second step. Sequencing of the libraries was done on either Illumina HiSeq 2500 (2x100 bp) or NovaSeq (2x150 bp). The study's own analysis went as follows. MIGEC was used to demultiplex reads and collapse the reads into UMI consensus sequences, and MiXCR was used for V(D)J alignment. Vaccine-responding clonotypes were identified with edgeR using replicate PBMC samples, with FDR below 0.01 and a log2 fold change above 5 up to day 15 being required. Each bulk clonotype was labeled CD4 or CD8 based on which sequenced repertoire, CD4 or CD8, contained the clonotype at higher abundance. TCRdb itself trimmed the public reads at Q25 with fastp, ran MiXCR and retained productive beta chains. Every distinct CDR3 protein forms one entry, paired with its most common genes and DNA. None of the V and J calls come from the authors' own analysis; TCRdb made them. For this sample the table gives 300,000 to 400,000 distinct CDR3 sequences, of which more than 5.5% were detected only once. The top ten hold 15% of the sample.

Taken from the germline V gene, the CDR1 and CDR2 loops are KGHDR and SFDVKD. V was cut back by 6 bases and J by 7 bases, leaving a gap of 14 bases between them. Reading from cysteine to phenylalanine, the CDR3 counts 13 amino acids. The DNA shown is the 39-base CDR3, in frame from base 1. Specimen: PBMCs, collected 5 days after the yellow fever booster vaccination. This sequence originates from a man aged 25-45 years who received the YFV17D yellow fever vaccine. The sequence is built from TRBV24-1 and TRBJ1-2; TRBD1 is perhaps the D gene, given 5 matching bases. CDR3 reads: CATSQSWGGGYTF. Read as DNA, the sequence is TGTGCCACCAGTCAGTCGTGGGGCGGTGGCTACACCTTC.